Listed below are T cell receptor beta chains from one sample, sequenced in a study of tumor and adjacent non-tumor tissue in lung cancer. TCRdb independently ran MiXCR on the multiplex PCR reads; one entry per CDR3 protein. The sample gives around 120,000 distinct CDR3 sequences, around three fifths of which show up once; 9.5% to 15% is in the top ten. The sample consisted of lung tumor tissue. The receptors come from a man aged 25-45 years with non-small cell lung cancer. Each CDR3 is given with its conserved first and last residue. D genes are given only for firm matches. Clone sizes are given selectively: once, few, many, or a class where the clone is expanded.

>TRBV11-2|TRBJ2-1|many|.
TGTGCCAGCAGCTTAGGAGGGGACCTCTCCTACAATGAGCAGTTCTTC
CASSLGGDLSYNEQFF
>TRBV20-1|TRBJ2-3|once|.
TGCAGTCTCCCTCAACCCGGGCGGAATACGCAGTATTTT
CSLPQPGRNTQYF
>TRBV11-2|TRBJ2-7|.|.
TGTGCCAGTAGCTTACTCTGGCTGAACTACGAGCAGTACTTC
CASSLLWLNYEQYF
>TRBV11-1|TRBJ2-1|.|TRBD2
TGTACCAGCGGCTTAAAACTAGCGGGCTACAATGAGCAGTTCTTC
CTSGLKLAGYNEQFF
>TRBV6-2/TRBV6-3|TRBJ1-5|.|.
TGTGCCAGCAGTCCCCGACATGGTGGTCAGCCCCAGCATTTT
CASSPRHGGQPQHF
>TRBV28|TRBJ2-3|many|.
TGTGCCAGCAGCACATCGGGGGGCCTCGGGGTAGATACGCAGTATTTT
CASSTSGGLGVDTQYF
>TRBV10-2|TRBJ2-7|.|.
TGCGCCAGTAGTGAGTCTGTTAGTGGGCCCCCCGGGCAGTACTTC
CASSESVSGPPGQYF
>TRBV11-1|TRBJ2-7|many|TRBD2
TGTGCCAGCAGCAAGTACCAGCGGGACTACGCGCAGTACTTC
CASSKYQRDYAQYF
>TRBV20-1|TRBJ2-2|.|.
TGCAGTGCCAAGACGACAACGAACACCGGGGATCTGTTTTTT
CSAKTTTNTGDLFF
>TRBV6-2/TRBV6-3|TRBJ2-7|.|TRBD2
TGTGCCAGCAGTCTCCTCGCGGGAGGGCCCCACAAGCAGTACTTC
CASSLLAGGPHKQYF
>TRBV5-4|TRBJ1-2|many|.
TGTGCCAGCAGCTTAGCAGGGCGGCTGAACTATGGCTACACCTTC
CASSLAGRLNYGYTF
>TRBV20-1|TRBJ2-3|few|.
TGCAGTGCTCTATCGATTCATATGCAGTATTTT
CSALSIHMQYF
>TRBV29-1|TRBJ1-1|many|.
TGCAGCGCGGAATCGTCGGCCTACACTGAAGCTTTCTTT
CSAESSAYTEAFF
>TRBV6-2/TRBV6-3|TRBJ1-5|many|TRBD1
TGTGCCAGCAGTCCCCGACAGGGTGGTCAGCCCCAGCATTTT
CASSPRQGGQPQHF
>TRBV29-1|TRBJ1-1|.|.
TGCAGCGTCAGAGGGCCCCCCACTGGAGCTTTCTTT
CSVRGPPTGAFF
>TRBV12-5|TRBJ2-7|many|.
TGTGCTAGTGTCAACGACAGCTACGAGCAGTACTTC
CASVNDSYEQYF
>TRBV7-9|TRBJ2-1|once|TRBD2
TGTGCCAGCAGCGGCGGGACTAGCGGGAGCCCCTCCTACAATGAGCAGTTCTTC
CASSGGTSGSPSYNEQFF
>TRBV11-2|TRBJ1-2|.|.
TGTGCCAGTAGCTTCATATACAGGGCCCTCTATGGCTACACCTTC
CASSFIYRALYGYTF
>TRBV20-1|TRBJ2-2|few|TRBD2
TGCAGTGCCTTCGGGACTAGCGGGGCAAACATCGGGGAGCTGTTTTTT
CSAFGTSGANIGELFF
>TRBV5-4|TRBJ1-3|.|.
TGTGCCAGCAGCCCCGGTCGGGGCGCCTCTGGAAACACCATGTATTTT
CASSPGRGASGNTMYF
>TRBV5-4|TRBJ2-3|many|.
TGTGCCAGCAGCTTGGCGGGTCGGAGCGCAGATACGCAGTATTTT
CASSLAGRSADTQYF
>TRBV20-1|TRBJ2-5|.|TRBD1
TGCAGTGATAGCCCGACAGGGTTAGAGACCCAGTACTTC
CSDSPTGLETQYF
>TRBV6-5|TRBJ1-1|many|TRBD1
TGTGCCAGCAGTTCCGACAGGGTGAACACTGAAGCTTTCTTT
CASSSDRVNTEAFF
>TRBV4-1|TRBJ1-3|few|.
TGCGCCAGCAGCCAAGCCTCAGGGGACTCTGGAGACACCATATATTTT
CASSQASGDSGDTIYF
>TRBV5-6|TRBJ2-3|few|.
TGTGCCAGCACCTTGATCAGCTACTCAGATACGCAGTATTTT
CASTLISYSDTQYF
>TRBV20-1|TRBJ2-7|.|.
TGCAGTGCTAGCGGGGATGACGTCTATGGGCAGTACTTC
CSASGDDVYGQYF
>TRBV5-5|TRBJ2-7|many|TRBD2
TGTGCCAGCAGCCCCAACCCCTCCTCTAGCGGGGTCTACGAGCAGTACTTC
CASSPNPSSSGVYEQYF
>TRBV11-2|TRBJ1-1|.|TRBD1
TGTGCCAACAGCTTAGTGTTGACAGGGGGCGGATACACTGGAGCTTTCTTT
CANSLVLTGGGYTGAFF
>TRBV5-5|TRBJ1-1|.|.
TGTGCCAGCAGCACCAACCAAGGAAACACTGAAGCTTTCTTT
CASSTNQGNTEAFF
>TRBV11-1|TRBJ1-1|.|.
TGTGCCAGCGGCTTAGACAAGAACACTGAAGCTTTCTTT
CASGLDKNTEAFF
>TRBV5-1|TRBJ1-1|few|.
TGCGCCAGCAGGACCGGGCTTGAAGGTGAAGCTTTCTTT
CASRTGLEGEAFF